The next 11 T cell receptor beta chains were all read from a single sample in a study of blood T cell repertoires in COVID-19. Clones were read by immunoSEQ multiplex PCR, and TCRdb kept only the in-frame ones, dropping some. The data contain fewer than 85,000 clones, roughly four fifths of them singletons. The sequencing sample was made of peripheral blood. The receptors come from a man aged 70 or older with COVID-19, enrolled during active disease.

The gene calls are TRBV9 and TRBJ1-4; D is uncertain. The CDR3 runs 15 residues. V dropped 4 bases and J dropped 8 bases, with 18 bases sitting between them. CDR1 and CDR2 (germline): SGDLS, YYNGEE. CDR3 coding DNA: TGTGCCAGCAGCCCCCATTCGTCAACGGGGGAAAAACTGTTTTTT. It specifies CASSPHSSTGEKLFF.

The chain joins TRBV9 to TRBJ1-5, with 11 bases matching TRBD1. This CDR3 has 18 residues. Losses at the gene ends were 3 bases for V and 2 bases for J; bases not matched to a gene: 10. The germline CDR1 and CDR2 sequences are SGDLS and YYNGEE. The CDR3 bases are TGTGCCAGCAGCGCCCTAAGGACAGGGGGCGTTGGCAATCAGCCCCAGCATTTT. Amino acid sequence: CASSALRTGGVGNQPQHF. The full variable domain, rest sourced from reference TRBV9 and TRBJ1-5, is DSGVTQTPKHLITATGQRVTLRCSPRSGDLSVYWYQQSLDQGLQFLIQYYNGEERAKGNILERFSAQQFPDLHSELNLSSLELGDSALYFCASSALRTGGVGNQPQHFGDGTRLSIL.

The CDR3: CASSPLKANTEAFF. CDR3 nucleotides: TGTGCCAGCAGCCCGCTGAAAGCGAACACTGAAGCTTTCTTT. The rearrangement joins TRBV28 to TRBJ1-1; no clear D. Germline values: CDR1 MDHEN, CDR2 SYDVKM. This CDR3 contains 14 residues. The ends were cut back, 6 bases at V and 1 base at J, with 12 bases in the middle.

The J gene is TRBJ1-5, the V gene TRBV4-2; 7 nucleotides align to TRBD1. Trimming removed 0 bases from V and 2 bases from J; junction bases left unmatched: 7. The CDR3 totals 17 residues. CDR1 is LGHNA, CDR2 YNFKEQ, per germline. Here the CDR3 reads CASSQDTTGLGNQPQHF. The CDR3, as DNA: TGTGCCAGCAGCCAAGATACGACAGGGTTGGGCAATCAGCCCCAGCATTTT.

The chain couples TRBV5-1 to TRBJ2-1; 8 bases are shared with TRBD2. J was trimmed by 2 bases and V by 4 bases; bases with no gene match: 2. This CDR3 is built from 14 residues. Germline V gene sequence: CDR1 SGHRS, CDR2 YFSETQ. The CDR3 region has the DNA TGCGCCAGCAGCGACGGGAGGGCCTACAATGAGCAGTTCTTC. It encodes CASSDGRAYNEQFF.

This clone was observed a single time. CDR3 coding DNA: TGTGCCAGCAGCTTGGGACAGACCCGCTCCTACGAGCAGTACTTC. Translating it yields CASSLGQTRSYEQYF. This chain joins TRBV11-2 and TRBJ2-7, with TRBD1 identical over 7 bases. The CDR3 contains 15 residues. CDR1 is SGHAT and CDR2 is FQNNGV in the germline V gene. V dropped 3 bases and J dropped 0; count of bases not matched to a gene: 5.

The sample holds one count of this clone. This chain joins TRBV7-2 and TRBJ2-7; 9 bases map to TRBD1. Germline loops: CDR1 SGHTA, CDR2 FQGNSA. This CDR3 spans 16 amino acids. The V and J ends lost 0 bases and 3 bases, in that order; junction bases with no gene match: 6. The CDR3 bases are TGTGCCAGCAGCTTAGCCCTGACAGGGGGTTACTACGAGCAGTACTTC. Amino acid sequence: CASSLALTGGYYEQYF.

The chain couples TRBV4-3 to TRBJ2-2, with TRBD1 matching 7 bases. Germline lookup yields CDR1 LGHNA and CDR2 YSLEER. V lost 3 bases to trimming and J lost 4 bases; unmatched junction nucleotides: 2. This CDR3 is built from 14 residues. The CDR3 sequence is CASSQTGTTGELFF. The CDR3 bases are TGCGCCAGCAGCCAGACAGGGACCACCGGGGAGCTGTTTTTT.

The gene calls are TRBV27 and TRBJ1-6; D unresolved. V dropped 8 bases and J dropped 14 bases, with 13 bases sitting between them. Germline-derived CDR1 and CDR2 are MNHEY and SMNVEV (reference sequence). The CDR3 consists of 11 residues. CDR3 bases: TGTGCCAGCGCAACCGGTCTATCCCTCCACTTT. It encodes CASATGLSLHF.

The chain links TRBV10-3 to TRBJ2-1, with TRBD2 matching 8 bases. The CDR3 contains 18 residues. Germline V lookup: CDR1 ENHRY, CDR2 SYGVKD. With V trimmed by 2 bases and J by 6 bases, 15 bases remained unmatched. CDR3 in DNA: TGTGCCATCAGTGAGAATGTTGGAGCGGGAGCTGTTGGCAATGAGCAGTTCTTC. This sequence encodes CAISENVGAGAVGNEQFF.

J is TRBJ2-5 and V is TRBV28; 9 bases are shared with TRBD2. The germline V gene encodes CDR1 MDHEN and CDR2 SYDVKM. The trim removed 7 bases at V and 5 bases at J, leaving 20 bases unmatched. The CDR3 extends over 18 amino acids. CDR3 nucleotide sequence: TGTGCCAGCACTACCTCTGGGCTAGCGGGAAAGGGGAGGGAGACCCAGTACTTC. Translation: CASTTSGLAGKGRETQYF.